Below, 32 T cell receptor beta chains from the same sample are listed, as sequenced in a study of graft-versus-host responses after intestinal transplantation. Grafts had their tissue processed, releasing intraepithelial and lamina propria lymphocytes. The protocol was immunoSEQ multiplex PCR, while the TCRdb copy is restricted to in-frame clones and leaves out a portion. The table has just under 65,000 clones, 75% to 90% seen once. The specimen comprised ileum tissue, sampled about 350 days after transplant. The receptor source for this set is a human patient who received an intestinal transplant, so some T cells may come from the graft donor.

Of note for this clone: The DNA is omitted, as the CDR3 cannot be located on it reliably, and the CDR3 follows TCRdb's listing. This rearrangement joins TRBV27 to TRBJ1-1. The CDR3 has 14 amino acids, counting both end residues. Germline V gene data show CDR1 as MNHEY and CDR2 as SMNVEV (reference sequence). CDR3 in amino acids: CASNLGMGGTEAFF.

The chain is built from TRBV13 and TRBJ2-3; D is undetermined. The V end was cut by 5 bases, the J end by 6 bases, with 6 bases between. The CDR3 runs 11 residues. Germline CDR1 is PRHDT and CDR2 is FYEKMQ (reference sequence). The CDR3 region has the DNA TGTGCCAGCAGCCCCAGGGATACGCAGTATTTT. Encoded protein: CASSPRDTQYF. Variable domain in full (rest from reference TRBV13 and TRBJ2-3): AAGVIQSPRHLIKEKRETATLKCYPIPRHDTVYWYQQGPGQDPQFLISFYEKMQSDKGSIPDRFSAQQFSDYHSELNMSSLELGDSALYFCASSPRDTQYFGPGTRLTVL.

Only one count was recorded for this clone. This chain joins TRBV27 and TRBJ1-2; 8 nucleotides match TRBD1. The V and J ends lost 5 bases and 8 bases, in that order; junction bases with no gene match: 13. The CDR3 totals 15 residues. CDR1 MNHEY and CDR2 SMNVEV come from the germline V gene (reference sequence). The chain's CDR3 is CASSPNDRGLTGYTF. CDR3 in DNA: TGTGCCAGCAGTCCCAACGACAGGGGCCTTACCGGCTACACCTTC.

The CDR3 sequence: CASRRKLAEFANTGELFF. The CDR3 DNA reads as TGTGCCAGTAGGAGAAAACTAGCGGAGTTCGCGAACACCGGGGAGCTGTTTTTT. This chain connects TRBV19 to TRBJ2-2; 8 bases agree with TRBD2. There are 18 residues in the CDR3. The junction had 12 bases not matched to a gene; V was cut back by 6 bases and J by 0 bases. Looked up from germline, CDR1 is LNHDA and CDR2 is SQIVND (reference sequence).

V is TRBV28 and J is TRBJ2-1, with a tentative D call TRBD2 (6 bases). The germline CDR1 and CDR2 sequences are MDHEN and SYDVKM. Trimming stripped 6 bases from V and 10 bases from J, with 16 bases between. There are 13 residues in the CDR3. CDR3 residues: CASSLGPLAEQFF. CDR3 nucleotide sequence: TGTGCCAGCAGCCTGGGCCCACTAGCAGAGCAGTTCTTC.

V is TRBV15 and J is TRBJ1-2, with no clear D. The CDR3 runs to 14 residues. The germline V and J ends were trimmed by 7 bases and 3 bases, with 15 bases remaining between them. Germline assignment: CDR1 LNHNV and CDR2 YYDKDF (reference sequence). The CDR3 coding sequence is TGTGCCACCAACCCTTTCCCCAATGACTATGGCTACACCTTC. It specifies CATNPFPNDYGYTF.

This clone has a handful of counts. The chain couples TRBV6-5 to TRBJ1-2; no clear D. Per the germline V gene, CDR1 is MNHEY and CDR2 is SVGAGI. The length of the CDR3 is 13 residues. V lost 6 bases, J lost 2 bases, and 10 bases lay in between. For the CDR3, the DNA is TGTGCCAGCAGCACTACACCGAACTATGGCTACACCTTC. Its translation: CASSTTPNYGYTF.

The J gene is TRBJ2-5, the V gene TRBV6-6; D may be TRBD1 (6 bases). Germline CDR1 reads MNHNY; CDR2 reads SVGAGI (reference sequence). The CDR3 runs to 14 residues. Between the trimmed V and J ends, which lost 5 bases and 1 base, there was a span of 11 bases. The CDR3 region is CASSRRQVQETQYF. DNA of the CDR3: TGTGCCAGCAGTAGACGACAGGTCCAAGAGACCCAGTACTTC.

The chain has TRBV5-1 and TRBJ2-5; 10 nucleotides align to TRBD2. V dropped 1 base and J dropped 0; count of bases not matched to a gene: 3. CDR1 is SGHRS, CDR2 YFSETQ, per germline. There are 16 residues in the CDR3. Written as DNA, the CDR3 is TGCGCCAGCAGCTTGCTTCTAGCGGGGGACCAAGAGACCCAGTACTTC. This gives the protein CASSLLLAGDQETQYF. Filled out from reference TRBV5-1 and TRBJ2-5, the complete variable domain reads KAGVTQTPRYLIKTRGQQVTLSCSPISGHRSVSWYQQTPGQGLQFLFEYFSETQRNKGNFPGRFSGRQFSNSRSEMNVSTLELGDSALYLCASSLLLAGDQETQYFGPGTRLLVL.

This sequence joins TRBV28 and TRBJ2-6, with D perhaps given as TRBD1 or TRBD2 (6 bases each). The V end was cut by 8 bases, the J end by 2 bases, with 16 bases between. The CDR3 extends over 16 amino acids. CDR1 and CDR2 from the germline V gene are MDHEN and SYDVKM. The CDR3 nucleotides read TGTGCCAGCCAAGTTTGGGGGGCGACTGGGGCCAACGTCCTGACTTTC. Residues: CASQVWGATGANVLTF.

The rearrangement uses TRBV28 and TRBJ2-5, with TRBD2 identical over 9 bases. The closer fit of TRBJ2-7 to the DNA end suggests the J call may be wrong. The CDR3 has 14 amino acids. Germline CDR1 MDHEN, CDR2 SYDVKM. Here the CDR3 reads CASSLGTSPYEQYF. The DNA for the CDR3 is TGTGCCAGCAGTTTGGGGACTAGCCCGTACGAGCAGTACTTC.

V and J are TRBV21-1 and TRBJ2-7; the table's D call, TRBD1, was not checked against the DNA. TRBV21-1 has pseudogene status. The CDR3 contains 16 residues. Here the CDR3 DNA reads TGTGCCAGCAGCAAATCCTCGACAGGGGGACACTACGAGCAGTACTTC. This codes for CASSKSSTGGHYEQYF.

The CDR3 is CAISEPHSTDTQYF. The CDR3 DNA reads as TGTGCCATCAGTGAGCCTCATAGCACAGATACGCAGTATTTT. This chain uses TRBV10-3 with TRBJ2-3; D is unresolved. The V and J ends lost 2 bases and 0 bases respectively, with 6 bases between them. Germline V lookup: CDR1 ENHRY, CDR2 SYGVKD. The CDR3 is 14 residues long.

This chain uses TRBV6-1 with TRBJ2-5; 10 bases are a match to TRBD1. The CDR3 is 20 residues long. Trimming removed 4 bases from V and 2 bases from J; junction bases left unmatched: 19. Germline loops: CDR1 MNHNS, CDR2 SASEGT. The DNA of the CDR3 is TGTGCCAGCAGTGTTAGGGCCCACTGGGACAGGGGTGTGATACAAGAGACCCAGTACTTC. Translated, it gives CASSVRAHWDRGVIQETQYF.

The chain carries TRBV29-1 and TRBJ2-7, with D tentatively TRBD1 or TRBD2 (5 bases each). The CDR3 extends over 13 amino acids. V lost 4 bases to trimming and J lost 1 base, with 11 bases between them. CDR1 and CDR2 from the germline V gene are SQVTM and ANQGSEA. Written as DNA, the CDR3 is TGCAGCGTTGTCCGGGACGGATCCTACGAGCAGTACTTC. Protein: CSVVRDGSYEQYF.

This chain connects TRBV27 to TRBJ2-3; 13 bases align to TRBD2. Trimming took 6 bases from V and 2 from J; bases not matched to a gene: 2. This CDR3 contains 15 residues. Germline loops: CDR1 MNHEY, CDR2 SMNVEV (reference sequence). The CDR3 reads CASRGLAGNTDTQYF. In DNA form, the CDR3 reads TGTGCCAGCAGGGGACTAGCGGGGAACACAGATACGCAGTATTTT.

For the CDR3, the DNA is TGCGCCAGCAGCTTGGCCGGACAGGGTGGTGATGGAAAACTGTTTTTT. Translating gives CASSLAGQGGDGKLFF. The chain recombines TRBV5-1 with TRBJ1-4; 8 bases match TRBD1. The CDR3 is 16 residues long. Germline V CDR1 and CDR2: SGHRS, YFSETQ. V gave up 0 bases and J gave up 10 bases; unmatched junction bases: 11.

The chain joins TRBV5-6 to TRBJ1-3; 9 bases fit TRBD1. This CDR3 has 14 amino acids. CDR1 is SGHDT and CDR2 is YYEEEE in the germline V gene. V shed 5 bases, J shed 7 bases, and the junction held 7 bases outside the gene matches. CDR3 residues: CASRPGQGWNTIYF. Here the CDR3 DNA reads TGTGCCAGCAGGCCGGGACAGGGCTGGAACACCATATATTTT.

This clone was seen only a few times. This sequence joins TRBV4-1 and TRBJ2-7, with 8 bases matching TRBD1. J lost 6 bases, V lost 3 bases, and 10 bases had no gene match. The germline V gene has CDR1 MGHRA and CDR2 YSYEKL. This CDR3 spans 15 amino acids. CDR3 sequence: CASSHKVDRAGEQYF. CDR3 nucleotide sequence: TGCGCCAGCAGCCACAAGGTGGACAGGGCAGGCGAGCAGTACTTC.

The chain recombines TRBV6-4 with TRBJ2-3, with 16 bases fitting TRBD2. Trimming cost V 2 bases and J 4 bases; bases outside gene matches: 0. Germline CDR1 MRHNA, CDR2 SNTAGT. CDR3 length: 16 amino acids. The CDR3, as DNA: TGTGCCAGCAGTGACGGGACTAGCGGGGGGGCAGATACGCAGTATTTT. This translates into CASSDGTSGGADTQYF.

V and J are TRBV9 and TRBJ1-4; D is perhaps TRBD1 (6 bases). This CDR3 has 14 residues. Germline V lookup: CDR1 SGDLS, CDR2 YYNGEE. Trimming cost V 2 bases and J 4 bases, with 9 bases left between them. Written as DNA, the CDR3 is TGTGCCAGCAGCGTTGGGGGCAATAATGAAAAACTGTTTTTT. Its translation: CASSVGGNNEKLFF.

V gene TRBV19 combines with J gene TRBJ2-7, with 10 bases matching TRBD1. Germline V gene lookup returns CDR1 LNHDA and CDR2 SQIVND (reference sequence). V lost 4 bases and J lost 7; bases outside the gene matches: 10. The CDR3 runs to 15 residues. CDR3 in DNA: TGTGCCAGTAGTAAACCCGGGACAGGGGAAGTGGAGCAGTACTTC. It is translated as CASSKPGTGEVEQYF.

The rearrangement joins TRBV7-3 to TRBJ2-7; possibly TRBD2 for D (5 bases). CDR1 and CDR2 from the germline V gene are SGHTA and FQGTGA. V gave up 3 bases and J gave up 0 bases, with 9 bases separating them. The CDR3 is 14 amino acids. The CDR3 protein is CASSLDGSSYEQYF. CDR3 coding DNA: TGTGCCAGCAGCTTGGATGGGAGCTCCTACGAGCAGTACTTC.

The chain is built from TRBV4-2 and TRBJ2-7; D might be TRBD1 (5 bases). CDR1 is LGHNA, CDR2 YNFKEQ, per germline. This CDR3 is 14 amino acids long. V was shortened by 7 bases and J by 0 bases, with 13 bases between the two germline ends. CDR3 in amino acids: CASTPWQGSYEQYF. For the CDR3, the DNA is TGTGCCAGCACCCCGTGGCAGGGCTCCTACGAGCAGTACTTC.

Worth noting for this clone: The junction differs from germline at one of its ends, possibly a read error. Within the sample, other DNA sequences also encode this same CDR3. The chain combines TRBV28 with TRBJ2-2, with TRBD2 matching over 10 bases. The CDR3 covers 13 residues. Germline V gene data show CDR1 as MDHEN and CDR2 as SYDVKM. The CDR3 loop reads CASSTSGAGELFF. The CDR3 DNA reads as TGTGCCAGCAGCACTAGCGGGGCTGGGGAGCTATTTTTT.

V usage is TRBV10-2 and J usage is TRBJ2-5, with D possibly being TRBD2 (5 bases). Trimming took 7 bases from V and 3 from J, leaving 15 bases between them. The germline V gene has CDR1 WSHSY and CDR2 SAAADI. The CDR3 extends over 14 amino acids. The CDR3 coding sequence is TGCGCCAGCATTCGGCAGGCCGGGGAAGAGACCCAGTACTTC. This sequence encodes CASIRQAGEETQYF.

V and J are TRBV4-1 and TRBJ2-4, with TRBD2 matching over 7 bases. Germline V lookup: CDR1 MGHRA, CDR2 YSYEKL. V lost 0 bases to trimming and J lost 7 bases; unmatched junction nucleotides: 6. The CDR3 extends over 15 amino acids. CDR3 amino acids: CASSQEAGRGNIQYF. The CDR3 coding sequence is TGCGCCAGCAGCCAAGAAGCGGGGCGCGGCAACATTCAGTACTTC.

V is TRBV29-1 and J is TRBJ2-3, with 8 bases matching TRBD2. Germline V lookup: CDR1 SQVTM, CDR2 ANQGSEA. This CDR3 is built from 15 residues. V was pared by 6 bases and J by 6 bases, with 14 bases of the junction left unmatched. This CDR3 reads CSVDPQGLDTDTQYF. In nucleotides, the CDR3 is TGCAGCGTGGACCCCCAGGGACTAGATACTGATACGCAGTATTTT.

V is TRBV6-5 and J is TRBJ1-1; TRBD1 aligns across 8 bases. From germline, CDR1 is MNHEY and CDR2 SVGAGI. Trimming removed 2 bases from V and 5 bases from J; junction bases left unmatched: 7. There are 15 residues in the CDR3. CDR3 protein: CASSYGGDRGTEAFF. In DNA form, the CDR3 reads TGTGCCAGCAGTTACGGGGGCGACAGGGGTACTGAAGCTTTCTTT.

The chain uses TRBV11-2 and TRBJ1-1, with TRBD1 as a possible D gene (5 bases). CDR3 length: 16 amino acids. V lost 0 bases to trimming and J lost 4 bases, with 15 bases between them. Germline V gene data show CDR1 as SGHAT and CDR2 as FQNNGV. CDR3 residues: CASSLEIGAGGTEAFF. The DNA of the CDR3 is TGTGCCAGCAGCTTAGAAATCGGGGCAGGAGGCACTGAAGCTTTCTTT.

The rearrangement joins TRBV5-1 to TRBJ2-6, with D hard to call. Germline V lookup: CDR1 SGHRS, CDR2 YFSETQ. The CDR3 consists of 15 residues. Trimming took off 0 bases at V and 1 base at J, with 5 bases between the two ends. This chain's CDR3 is CASSLGASGANVLTF. The CDR3 nucleotides read TGCGCCAGCAGCTTGGGAGCTTCTGGGGCCAACGTCCTGACTTTC.

The rearrangement uses TRBV28 and TRBJ2-7; 8 positions match TRBD1. J lost 4 bases, V lost 6 bases, and 11 bases had no gene match. Germline CDR1 MDHEN, CDR2 SYDVKM. The CDR3 has 15 residues. The CDR3 DNA follows: TGTGCCAGCAGCCCCGGACAGGGTGGGGGTTACGAGCAGTACTTC. Protein: CASSPGQGGGYEQYF.